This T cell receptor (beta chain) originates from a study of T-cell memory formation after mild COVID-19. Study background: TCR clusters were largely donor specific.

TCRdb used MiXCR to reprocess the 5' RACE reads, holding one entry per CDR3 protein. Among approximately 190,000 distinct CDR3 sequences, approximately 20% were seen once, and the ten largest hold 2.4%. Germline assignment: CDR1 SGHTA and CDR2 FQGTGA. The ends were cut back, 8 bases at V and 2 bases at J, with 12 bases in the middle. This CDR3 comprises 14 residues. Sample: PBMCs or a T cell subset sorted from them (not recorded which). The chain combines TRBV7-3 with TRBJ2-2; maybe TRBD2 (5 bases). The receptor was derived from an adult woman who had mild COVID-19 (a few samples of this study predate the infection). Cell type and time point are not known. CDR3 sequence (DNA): TGTGCCAGCTCCCTGTGGACTAACACCGGGGAGCTGTTTTTT. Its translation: CASSLWTNTGELFF.